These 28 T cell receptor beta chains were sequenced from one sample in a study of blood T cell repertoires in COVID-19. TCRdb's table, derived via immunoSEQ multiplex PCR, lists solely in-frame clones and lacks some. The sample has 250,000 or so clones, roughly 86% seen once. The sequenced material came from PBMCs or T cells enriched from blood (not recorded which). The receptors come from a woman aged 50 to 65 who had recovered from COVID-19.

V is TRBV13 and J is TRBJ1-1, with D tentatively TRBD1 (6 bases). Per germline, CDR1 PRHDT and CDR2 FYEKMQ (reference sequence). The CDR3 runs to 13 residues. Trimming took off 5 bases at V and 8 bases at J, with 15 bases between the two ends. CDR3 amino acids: CASSLQGLAEAFF. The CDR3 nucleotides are TGTGCCAGCAGCCTACAGGGCCTGGCGGAAGCTTTCTTT.

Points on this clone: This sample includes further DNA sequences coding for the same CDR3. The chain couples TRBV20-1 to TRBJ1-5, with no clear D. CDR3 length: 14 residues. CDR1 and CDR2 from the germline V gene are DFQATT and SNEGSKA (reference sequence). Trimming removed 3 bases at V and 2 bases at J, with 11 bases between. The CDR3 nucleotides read TGCAGTGCTAGTCGACCGGGAGGCAATCAGCCCCAGCATTTT. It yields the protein CSASRPGGNQPQHF.

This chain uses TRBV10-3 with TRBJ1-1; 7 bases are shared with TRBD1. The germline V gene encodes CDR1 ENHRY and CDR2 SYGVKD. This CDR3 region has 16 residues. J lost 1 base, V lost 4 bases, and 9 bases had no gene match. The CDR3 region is CAISGATGSGNTEAFF. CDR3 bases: TGTGCCATCAGTGGGGCGACAGGGTCGGGGAACACTGAAGCTTTCTTT.

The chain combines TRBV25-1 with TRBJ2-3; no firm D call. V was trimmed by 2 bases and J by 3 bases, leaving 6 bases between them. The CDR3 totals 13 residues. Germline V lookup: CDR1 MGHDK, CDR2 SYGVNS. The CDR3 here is CASSEGRTDTQYF. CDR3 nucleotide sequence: TGTGCCAGCAGTGAAGGTAGAACAGATACGCAGTATTTT.

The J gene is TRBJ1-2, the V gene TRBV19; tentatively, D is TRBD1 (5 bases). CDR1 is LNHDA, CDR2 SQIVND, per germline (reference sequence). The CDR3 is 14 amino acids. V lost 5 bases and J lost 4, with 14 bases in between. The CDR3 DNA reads TGTGCCAGTAGTCGCTCGACAGACGCCTATGGCTACACCTTC. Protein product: CASSRSTDAYGYTF. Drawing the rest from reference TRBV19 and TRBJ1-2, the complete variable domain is DGGITQSPKYLFRKEGQNVTLSCEQNLNHDAMYWYRQDPGQGLRLIYYSQIVNDFQKGDIAEGYSVSREKKESFPLTVTSAQKNPTAFYLCASSRSTDAYGYTFGSGTRLTVV.

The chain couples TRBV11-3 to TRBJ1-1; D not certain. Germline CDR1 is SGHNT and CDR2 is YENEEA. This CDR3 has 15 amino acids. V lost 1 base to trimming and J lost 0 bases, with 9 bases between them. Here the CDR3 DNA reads TGTGCCAGCAGCTTAGGTAAAACAGTGAACACTGAAGCTTTCTTT. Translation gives CASSLGKTVNTEAFF.

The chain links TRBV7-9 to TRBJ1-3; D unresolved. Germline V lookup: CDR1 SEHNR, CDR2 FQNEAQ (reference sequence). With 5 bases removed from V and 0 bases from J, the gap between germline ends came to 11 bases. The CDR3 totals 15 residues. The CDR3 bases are TGTGCCAGCAGCCCTGGAGGAGGCTCTGGAAACACCATATATTTT. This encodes CASSPGGGSGNTIYF.

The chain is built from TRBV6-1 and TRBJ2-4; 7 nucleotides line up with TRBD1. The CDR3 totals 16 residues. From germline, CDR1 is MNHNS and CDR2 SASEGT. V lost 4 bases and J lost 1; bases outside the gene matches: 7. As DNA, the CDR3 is TGTGCCAGCAGTGCACAGGGGTTGTGGGCCAAAAACATTCAGTACTTC. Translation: CASSAQGLWAKNIQYF.

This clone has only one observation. CDR3 in DNA: TGTGCCAGCAGCTCGTCCGGGACAGGGGGAAACACCATATATTTT. Amino acids: CASSSSGTGGNTIYF. The rearrangement uses TRBV7-8 and TRBJ1-3; 9 positions agree with TRBD1. Germline V gene lookup returns CDR1 SGHVS and CDR2 FQNEAQ. There are 15 residues in the CDR3. The ends lost 4 bases at V and 4 bases at J; junction bases unmatched: 5.

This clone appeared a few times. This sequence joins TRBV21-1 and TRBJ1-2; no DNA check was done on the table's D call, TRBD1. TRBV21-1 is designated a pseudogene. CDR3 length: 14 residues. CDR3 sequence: CARKNRDKDYGYTF. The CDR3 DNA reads TGTGCCAGGAAAAACAGGGACAAGGACTATGGCTACACCTTC.

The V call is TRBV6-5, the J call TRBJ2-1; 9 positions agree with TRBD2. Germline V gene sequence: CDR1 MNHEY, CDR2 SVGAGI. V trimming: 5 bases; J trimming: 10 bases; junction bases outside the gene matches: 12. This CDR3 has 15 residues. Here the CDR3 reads CASSRGIAGAGEQFF. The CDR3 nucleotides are TGTGCCAGCAGTAGGGGAATAGCGGGGGCGGGGGAGCAGTTCTTC.

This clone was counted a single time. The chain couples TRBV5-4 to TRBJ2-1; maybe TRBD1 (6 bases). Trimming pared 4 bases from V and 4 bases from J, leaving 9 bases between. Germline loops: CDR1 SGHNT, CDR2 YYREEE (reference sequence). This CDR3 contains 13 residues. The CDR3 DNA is TGTGCCAGCAGCCCGGACAGATACAATGAGCAGTTCTTC. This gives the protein CASSPDRYNEQFF. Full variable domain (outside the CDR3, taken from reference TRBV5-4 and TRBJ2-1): ETGVTQSPTHLIKTRGQQVTLRCSSQSGHNTVSWYQQALGQGPQFIFQYYREEENGRGNFPPRFSGLQFPNYSSELNVNALELDDSALYLCASSPDRYNEQFFGPGTRLTVL.

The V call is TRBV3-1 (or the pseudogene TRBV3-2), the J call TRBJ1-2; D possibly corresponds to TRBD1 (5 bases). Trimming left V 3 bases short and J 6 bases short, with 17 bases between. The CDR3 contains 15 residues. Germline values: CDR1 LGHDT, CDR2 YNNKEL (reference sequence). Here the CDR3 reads CASSQEGVEVHGYTF. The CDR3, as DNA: TGTGCCAGCAGCCAGGAAGGGGTAGAGGTCCATGGCTACACCTTC.

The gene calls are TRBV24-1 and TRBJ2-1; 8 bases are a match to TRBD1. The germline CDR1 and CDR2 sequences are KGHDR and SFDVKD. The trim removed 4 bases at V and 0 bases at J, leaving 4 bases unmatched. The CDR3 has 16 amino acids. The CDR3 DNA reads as TGTGCCACCAGTGACTACAGGGGGAGCTCCTACAATGAGCAGTTCTTC. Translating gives CATSDYRGSSYNEQFF.

The CDR3 here is CASSQFRGDTQYF. The CDR3 coding sequence is TGTGCCAGCTCCCAGTTCAGGGGAGATACGCAGTATTTT. The chain couples TRBV27 to TRBJ2-3; TRBD1 is a possible D gene (6 bases). The CDR3 length is 13 residues. CDR1 MNHEY and CDR2 SMNVEV come from the germline V gene (reference sequence). Trimming pared 8 bases from V and 5 bases from J, leaving 14 bases between.

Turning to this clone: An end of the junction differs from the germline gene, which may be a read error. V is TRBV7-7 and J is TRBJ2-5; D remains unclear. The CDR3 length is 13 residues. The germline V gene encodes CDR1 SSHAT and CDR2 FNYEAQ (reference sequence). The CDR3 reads CASSLSPGETQYF. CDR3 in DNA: TGTGCTAGCAGCTTATCCCCCGGGGAGACCCAGTACTTC.

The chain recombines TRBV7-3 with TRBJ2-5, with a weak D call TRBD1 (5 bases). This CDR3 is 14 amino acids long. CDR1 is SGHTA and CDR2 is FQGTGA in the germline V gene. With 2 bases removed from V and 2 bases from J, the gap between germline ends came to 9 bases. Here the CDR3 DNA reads TGTGCCAGCAGCTTACAGGGCACTCAAGAGACCCAGTACTTC. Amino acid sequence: CASSLQGTQETQYF.

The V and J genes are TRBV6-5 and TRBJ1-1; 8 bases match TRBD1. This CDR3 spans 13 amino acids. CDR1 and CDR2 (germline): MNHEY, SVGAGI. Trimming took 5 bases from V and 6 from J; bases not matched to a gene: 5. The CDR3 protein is CASSNGQGPEAFF. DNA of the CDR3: TGTGCCAGCAGTAACGGACAGGGCCCTGAAGCTTTCTTT.

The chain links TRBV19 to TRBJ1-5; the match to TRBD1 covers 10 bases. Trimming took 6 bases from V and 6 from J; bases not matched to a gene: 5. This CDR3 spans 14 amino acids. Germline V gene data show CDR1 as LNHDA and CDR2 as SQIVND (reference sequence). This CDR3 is CASRGTGAGQPQHF. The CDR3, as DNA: TGTGCCAGTAGAGGGACAGGGGCCGGTCAGCCCCAGCATTTT.

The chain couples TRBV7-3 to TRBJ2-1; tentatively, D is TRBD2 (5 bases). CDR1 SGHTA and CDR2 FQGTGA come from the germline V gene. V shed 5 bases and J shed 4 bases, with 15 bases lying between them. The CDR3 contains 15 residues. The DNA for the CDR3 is TGTGCCAGCAGCCCCGCCCTAGCCGAATACAATGAGCAGTTCTTC. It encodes CASSPALAEYNEQFF.

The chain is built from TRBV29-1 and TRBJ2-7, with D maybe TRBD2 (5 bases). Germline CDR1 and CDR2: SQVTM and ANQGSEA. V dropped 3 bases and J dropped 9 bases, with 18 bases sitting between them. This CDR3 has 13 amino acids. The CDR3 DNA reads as TGCAGCGTTGAGTCTGGACTCCCGTCTTGGCAGTACTTC. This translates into CSVESGLPSWQYF.

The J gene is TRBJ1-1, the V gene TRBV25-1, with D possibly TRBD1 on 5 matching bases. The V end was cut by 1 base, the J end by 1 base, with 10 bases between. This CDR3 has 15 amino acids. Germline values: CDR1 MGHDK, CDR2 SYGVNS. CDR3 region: CASSESGGRNTEAFF. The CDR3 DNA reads TGTGCCAGCAGTGAATCGGGGGGGAGGAACACTGAAGCTTTCTTT.

The CDR3 protein is CASSQWGKGTGSYGYTF. CDR3 DNA: TGCGCCAGCAGCCAATGGGGGAAAGGGACAGGGTCCTATGGCTACACCTTC. The genes are TRBV4-3 and TRBJ1-2; 9 nucleotides align to TRBD1. Germline values: CDR1 LGHNA, CDR2 YSLEER. The CDR3 has 17 residues. The V and J ends lost 2 bases and 4 bases, in that order; junction bases with no gene match: 11.

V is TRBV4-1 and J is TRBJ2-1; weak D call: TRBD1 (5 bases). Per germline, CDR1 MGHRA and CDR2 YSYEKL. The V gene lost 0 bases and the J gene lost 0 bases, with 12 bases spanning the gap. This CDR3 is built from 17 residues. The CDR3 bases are TGCGCCAGCAGCCAAGATCTAGGCAGGGCCTCCTACAATGAGCAGTTCTTC. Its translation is CASSQDLGRASYNEQFF.

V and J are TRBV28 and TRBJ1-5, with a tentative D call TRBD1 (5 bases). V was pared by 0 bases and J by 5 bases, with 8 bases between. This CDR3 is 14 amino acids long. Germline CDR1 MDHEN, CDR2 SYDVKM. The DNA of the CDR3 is TGTGCCAGCAGTTTATGGGCAGGGCATCAGCCCCAGCATTTT. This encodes CASSLWAGHQPQHF.

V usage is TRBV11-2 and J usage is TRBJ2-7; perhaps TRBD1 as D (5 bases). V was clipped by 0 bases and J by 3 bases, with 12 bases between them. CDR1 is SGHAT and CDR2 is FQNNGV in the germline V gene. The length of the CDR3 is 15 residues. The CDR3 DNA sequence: TGTGCCAGCAGCTTAGAACAGGCGAACTTCTACGAGCAGTACTTC. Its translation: CASSLEQANFYEQYF.

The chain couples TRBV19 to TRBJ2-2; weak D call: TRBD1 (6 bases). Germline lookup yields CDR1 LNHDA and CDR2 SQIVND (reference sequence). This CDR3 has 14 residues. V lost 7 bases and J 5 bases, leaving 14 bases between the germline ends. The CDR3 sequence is CASTGTWATGELFF. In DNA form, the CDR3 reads TGTGCCAGTACCGGGACATGGGCTACCGGGGAGCTGTTTTTT.

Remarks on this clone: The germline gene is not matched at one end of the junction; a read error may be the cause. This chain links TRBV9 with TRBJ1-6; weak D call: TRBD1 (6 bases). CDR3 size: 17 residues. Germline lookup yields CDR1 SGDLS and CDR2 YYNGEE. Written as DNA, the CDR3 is TGTGCCAGCAGCCCACTAAGTAAGGGGGATTTTAATTCAGCCCTCCACTTT. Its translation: CASSPLSKGDFNSALHF.